Ten or more counts support the clone carrying this T cell receptor (beta chain). Its matching antigen is unknown. Quantitative barcoded 5'-RACE was used to prepare TCR beta libraries. MiXCR, run by TCRdb on the 5' RACE reads, gives a single entry per CDR3 protein. The top ten hold 21% of the sample, which has about 220,000 distinct CDR3 sequences, about 10% seen once. The CDR3 covers 14 residues. The germline CDR1 and CDR2 sequences are MDHEN and SYDVKM. Between the trimmed V and J ends, which lost 3 bases and 15 bases, there was a span of 20 bases. This entry comes from a study of CD8 T cells in ankylosing spondylitis. Study-level points and caveats: Reportedly, significant enrichment of disease-linked clones occurred in matched ankylosing spondylitis synovial fluid.

The genes are TRBV28 and TRBJ1-4; D unclear. The TCR sequence derives from a male donor with ankylosing spondylitis or in good health (not recorded which). The sequencing input was blood, either unsorted or a sorted T cell fraction (not recorded which). CDR3 coding DNA: TGTGCCAGCAGTTTCGGCCTGGACGGACGAAGGGTGTTTTTT. As protein: CASSFGLDGRRVFF.